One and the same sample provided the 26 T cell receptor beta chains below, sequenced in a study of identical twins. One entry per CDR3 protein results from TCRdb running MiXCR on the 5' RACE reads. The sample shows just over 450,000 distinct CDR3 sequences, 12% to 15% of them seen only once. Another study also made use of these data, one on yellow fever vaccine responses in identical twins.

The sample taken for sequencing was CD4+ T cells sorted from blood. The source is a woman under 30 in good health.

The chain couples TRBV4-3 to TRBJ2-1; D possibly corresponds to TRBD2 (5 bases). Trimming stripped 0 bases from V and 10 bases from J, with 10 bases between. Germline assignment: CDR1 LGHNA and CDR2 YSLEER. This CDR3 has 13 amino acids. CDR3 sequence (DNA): TGCGCCAGCAGCCAAGATCCGCGCGGGGAGCAGTTCTTC. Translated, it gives CASSQDPRGEQFF.

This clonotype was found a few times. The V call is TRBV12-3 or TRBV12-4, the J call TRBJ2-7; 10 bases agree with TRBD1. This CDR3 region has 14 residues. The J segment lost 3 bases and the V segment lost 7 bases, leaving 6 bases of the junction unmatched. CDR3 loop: CASNPGQGHYEQYF. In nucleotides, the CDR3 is TGTGCCAGCAACCCGGGACAGGGGCACTACGAGCAGTACTTC.

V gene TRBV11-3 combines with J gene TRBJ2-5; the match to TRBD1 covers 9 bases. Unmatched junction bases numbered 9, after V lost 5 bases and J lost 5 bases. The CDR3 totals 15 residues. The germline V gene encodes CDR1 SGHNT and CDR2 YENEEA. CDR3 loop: CASSQTGGAWETQYF. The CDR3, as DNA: TGTGCCAGCAGCCAAACAGGGGGCGCGTGGGAGACCCAGTACTTC.

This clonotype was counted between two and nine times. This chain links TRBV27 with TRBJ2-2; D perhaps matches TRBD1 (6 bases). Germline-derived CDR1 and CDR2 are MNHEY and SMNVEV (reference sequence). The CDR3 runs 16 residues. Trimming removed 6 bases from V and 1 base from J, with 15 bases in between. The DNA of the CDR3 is TGTGCCAGCAGCACAACCGGGACAAAGAACACCGGGGAGCTGTTTTTT. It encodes CASSTTGTKNTGELFF.

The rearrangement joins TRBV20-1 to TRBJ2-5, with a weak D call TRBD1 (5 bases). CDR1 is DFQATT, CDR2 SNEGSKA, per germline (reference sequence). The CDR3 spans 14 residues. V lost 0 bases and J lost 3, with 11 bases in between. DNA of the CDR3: TGCAGTGCTAGAGATCTAAGGGGCAAAGAGACCCAGTACTTC. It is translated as CSARDLRGKETQYF.

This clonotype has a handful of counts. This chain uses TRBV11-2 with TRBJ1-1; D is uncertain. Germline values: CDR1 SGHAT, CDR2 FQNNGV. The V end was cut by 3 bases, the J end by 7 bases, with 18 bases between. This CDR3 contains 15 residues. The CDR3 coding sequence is TGTGCCAGCAGCTTGGAGGGTAGCCGCCCCCATGAAGCTTTCTTT. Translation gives CASSLEGSRPHEAFF.

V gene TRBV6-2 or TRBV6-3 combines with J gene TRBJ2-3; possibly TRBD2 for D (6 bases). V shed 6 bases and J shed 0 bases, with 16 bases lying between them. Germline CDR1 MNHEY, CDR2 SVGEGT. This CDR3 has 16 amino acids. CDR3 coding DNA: TGTGCCAGCAGGGCGGGATCGGCTTCTAGCACAGATACGCAGTATTTT. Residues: CASRAGSASSTDTQYF.

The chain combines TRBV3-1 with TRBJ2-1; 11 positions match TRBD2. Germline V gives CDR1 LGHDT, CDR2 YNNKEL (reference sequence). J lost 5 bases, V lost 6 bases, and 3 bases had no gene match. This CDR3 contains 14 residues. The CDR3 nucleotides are TGTGCCAGCAGGGGGACTAGCGGTAACAATGAGCAGTTCTTC. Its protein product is CASRGTSGNNEQFF.

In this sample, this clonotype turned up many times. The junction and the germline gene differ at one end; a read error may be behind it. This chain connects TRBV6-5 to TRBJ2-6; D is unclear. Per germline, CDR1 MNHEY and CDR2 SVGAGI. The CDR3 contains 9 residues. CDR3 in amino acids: CARANVLTF. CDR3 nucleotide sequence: TGTGCCAGGGCGAACGTCCTGACTTTC.

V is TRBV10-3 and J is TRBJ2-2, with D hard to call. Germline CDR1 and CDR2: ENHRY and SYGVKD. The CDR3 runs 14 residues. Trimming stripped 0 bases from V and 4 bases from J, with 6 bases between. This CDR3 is CAISESAATGELFF. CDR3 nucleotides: TGTGCCATCAGTGAGTCCGCAGCCACCGGGGAGCTGTTTTTT.

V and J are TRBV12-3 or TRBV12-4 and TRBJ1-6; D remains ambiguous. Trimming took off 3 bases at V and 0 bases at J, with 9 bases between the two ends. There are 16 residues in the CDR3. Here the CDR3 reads CASSFQPGSYNSPLHF. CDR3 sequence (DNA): TGTGCCAGCAGTTTTCAGCCAGGCTCCTATAATTCACCCCTCCACTTT.

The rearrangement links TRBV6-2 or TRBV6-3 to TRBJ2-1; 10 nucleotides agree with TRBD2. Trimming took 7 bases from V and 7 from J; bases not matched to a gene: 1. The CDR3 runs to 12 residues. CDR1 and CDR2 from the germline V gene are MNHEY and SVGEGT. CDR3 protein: CASKGLANEQFF. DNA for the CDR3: TGTGCCAGCAAGGGACTAGCGAATGAGCAGTTCTTC.

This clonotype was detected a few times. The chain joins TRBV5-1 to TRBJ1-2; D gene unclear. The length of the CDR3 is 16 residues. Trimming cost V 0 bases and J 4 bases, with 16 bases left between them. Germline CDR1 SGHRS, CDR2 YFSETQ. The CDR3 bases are TGCGCCAGCAGCTTGGCCCGATTATCCGGGGTCTATGGCTACACCTTC. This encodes CASSLARLSGVYGYTF.

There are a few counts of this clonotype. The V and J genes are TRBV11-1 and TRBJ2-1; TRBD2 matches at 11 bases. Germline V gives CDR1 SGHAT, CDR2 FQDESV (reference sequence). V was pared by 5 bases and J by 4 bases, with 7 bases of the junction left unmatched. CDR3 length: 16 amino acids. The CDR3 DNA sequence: TGTGCCAGCAGCCAAAGACTAGCGGGGTTTTACAATGAGCAGTTCTTC. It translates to CASSQRLAGFYNEQFF.

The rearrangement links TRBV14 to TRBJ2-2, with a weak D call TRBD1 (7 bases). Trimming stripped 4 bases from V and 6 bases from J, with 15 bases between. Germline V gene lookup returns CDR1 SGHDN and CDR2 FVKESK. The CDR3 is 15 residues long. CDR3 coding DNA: TGTGCCAGCAGCCCCGCGGGACAGAGGGCCGGGGAGCTGTTTTTT. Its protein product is CASSPAGQRAGELFF.

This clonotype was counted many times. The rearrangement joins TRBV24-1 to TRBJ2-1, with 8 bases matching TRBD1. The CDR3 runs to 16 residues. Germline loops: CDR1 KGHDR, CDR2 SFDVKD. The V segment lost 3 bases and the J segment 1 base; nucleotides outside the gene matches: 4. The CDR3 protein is CATSDGGQGSYNEQFF. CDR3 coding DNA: TGTGCCACCAGTGATGGCGGACAGGGTTCCTACAATGAGCAGTTCTTC.

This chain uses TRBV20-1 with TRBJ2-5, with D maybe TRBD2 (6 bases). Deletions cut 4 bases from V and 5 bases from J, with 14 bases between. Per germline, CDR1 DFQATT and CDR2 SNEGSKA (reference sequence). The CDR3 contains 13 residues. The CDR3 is CSAIVAELETQYF. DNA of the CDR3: TGCAGTGCTATAGTAGCGGAGCTGGAGACCCAGTACTTC.

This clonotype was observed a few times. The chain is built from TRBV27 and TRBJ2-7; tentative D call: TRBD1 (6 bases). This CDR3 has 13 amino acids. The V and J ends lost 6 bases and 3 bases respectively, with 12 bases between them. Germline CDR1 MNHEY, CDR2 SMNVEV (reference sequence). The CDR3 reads CASSQTGFYEQYF. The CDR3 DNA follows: TGTGCCAGCAGCCAGACAGGATTCTACGAGCAGTACTTC.

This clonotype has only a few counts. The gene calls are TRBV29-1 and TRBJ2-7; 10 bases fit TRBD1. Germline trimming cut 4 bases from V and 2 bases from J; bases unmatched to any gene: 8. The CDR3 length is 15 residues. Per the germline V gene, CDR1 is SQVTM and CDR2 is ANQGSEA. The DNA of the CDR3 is TGCAGCGTTGTTAAGTTGGGGACAGGGGCCTACGAGCAGTACTTC. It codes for CSVVKLGTGAYEQYF.

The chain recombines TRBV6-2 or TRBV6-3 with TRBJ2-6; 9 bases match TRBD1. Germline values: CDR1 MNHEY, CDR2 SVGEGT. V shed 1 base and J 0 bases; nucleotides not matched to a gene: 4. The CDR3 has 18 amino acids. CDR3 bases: TGTGCCAGCAGTTACTTGGGGACAGGGCTCTCTGGGGCCAACGTCCTGACTTTC. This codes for CASSYLGTGLSGANVLTF.

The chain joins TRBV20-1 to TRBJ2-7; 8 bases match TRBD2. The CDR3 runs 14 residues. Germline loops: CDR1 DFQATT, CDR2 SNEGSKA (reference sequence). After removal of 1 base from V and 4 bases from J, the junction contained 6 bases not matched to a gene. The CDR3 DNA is TGCAGTGCTAGAGTTGGGACTAGGGGGTACGAGCAGTACTTC. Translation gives CSARVGTRGYEQYF.

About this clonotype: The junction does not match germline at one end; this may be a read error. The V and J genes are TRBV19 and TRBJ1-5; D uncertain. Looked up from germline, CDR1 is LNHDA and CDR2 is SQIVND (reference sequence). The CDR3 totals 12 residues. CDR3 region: CRSWTGNQPQHF. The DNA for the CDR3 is TGCCGATCTTGGACCGGGAATCAGCCCCAGCATTTT.

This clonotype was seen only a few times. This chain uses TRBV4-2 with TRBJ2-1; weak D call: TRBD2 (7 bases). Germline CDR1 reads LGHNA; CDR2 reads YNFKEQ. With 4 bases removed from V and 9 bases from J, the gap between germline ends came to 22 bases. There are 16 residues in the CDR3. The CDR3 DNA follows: TGTGCCAGCAGCCTCGTGGGGGGCGGGAGAGAGGGTGAGCAGTTCTTC. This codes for CASSLVGGGREGEQFF.

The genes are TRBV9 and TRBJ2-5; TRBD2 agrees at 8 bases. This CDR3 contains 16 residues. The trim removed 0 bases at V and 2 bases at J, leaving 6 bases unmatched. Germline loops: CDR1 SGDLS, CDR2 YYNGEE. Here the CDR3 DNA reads TGTGCCAGCAGCGTAGCGCCAGCGGGAGTTCAAGAGACCCAGTACTTC. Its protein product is CASSVAPAGVQETQYF.

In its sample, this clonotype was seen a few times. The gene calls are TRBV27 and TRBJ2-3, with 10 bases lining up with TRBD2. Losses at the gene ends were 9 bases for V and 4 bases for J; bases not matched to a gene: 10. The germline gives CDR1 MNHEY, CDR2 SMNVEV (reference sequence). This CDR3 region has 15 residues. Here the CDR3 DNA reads TGTGCCAGTCAGGGGAAGCGGGGGGGCCCAGATACGCAGTATTTT. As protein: CASQGKRGGPDTQYF.

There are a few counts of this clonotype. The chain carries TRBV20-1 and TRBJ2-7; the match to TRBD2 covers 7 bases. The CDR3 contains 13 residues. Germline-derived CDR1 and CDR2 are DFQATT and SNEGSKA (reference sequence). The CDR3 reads CNPQVGEGYEQYF. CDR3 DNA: TGCAACCCACAGGTCGGGGAGGGCTACGAGCAGTACTTC.